Described below is a single T cell receptor (beta chain) sequence and its context. The CDR3 is made up of 19 amino acids. The germline CDR1 and CDR2 sequences are LGHNA and YSLEER. The V and J ends lost 0 bases and 0 bases respectively, with 17 bases between them. Using immunoSEQ multiplex PCR, the repertoire was profiled, and TCRdb retains in-frame clones only, with some absent. The sample holds fewer than 350,000 clones; roughly 90% are singletons and the top ten take over 9%. The sample is drawn from a study of blood T cell repertoires in COVID-19. The sequence was obtained from a woman aged 40 to 50 who had recovered from COVID-19. The chain recombines TRBV4-3 with TRBJ1-4; possibly TRBD1 for D (5 bases). The sequencing input was PBMCs or T cells enriched from blood (not recorded which). CDR3 sequence (DNA): TGCGCCAGCAGCCAAGATGGGAGGGGATATTCGGCAACTAATGAAAAACTGTTTTTT. It translates to CASSQDGRGYSATNEKLFF.